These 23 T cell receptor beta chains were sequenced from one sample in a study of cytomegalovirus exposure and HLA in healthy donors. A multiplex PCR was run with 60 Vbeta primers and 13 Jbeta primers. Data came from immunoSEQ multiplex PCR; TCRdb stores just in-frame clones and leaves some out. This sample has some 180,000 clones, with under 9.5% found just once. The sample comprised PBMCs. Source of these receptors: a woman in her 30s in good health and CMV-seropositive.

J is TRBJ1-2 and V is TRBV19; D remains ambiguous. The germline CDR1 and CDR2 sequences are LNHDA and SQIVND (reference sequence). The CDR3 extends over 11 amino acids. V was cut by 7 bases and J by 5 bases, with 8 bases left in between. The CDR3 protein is CASTNFYGYTF. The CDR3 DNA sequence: TGTGCCAGTACCAACTTTTATGGCTACACCTTC. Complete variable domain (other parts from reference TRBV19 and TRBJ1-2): DGGITQSPKYLFRKEGQNVTLSCEQNLNHDAMYWYRQDPGQGLRLIYYSQIVNDFQKGDIAEGYSVSREKKESFPLTVTSAQKNPTAFYLCASTNFYGYTFGSGTRLTVV.

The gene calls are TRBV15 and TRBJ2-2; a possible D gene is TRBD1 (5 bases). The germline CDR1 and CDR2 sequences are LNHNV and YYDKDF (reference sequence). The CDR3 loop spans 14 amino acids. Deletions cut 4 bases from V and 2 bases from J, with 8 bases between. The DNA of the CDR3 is TGTGCCACCAGCAAGACAGCTAACACCGGGGAGCTGTTTTTT. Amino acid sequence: CATSKTANTGELFF.

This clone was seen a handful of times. The CDR3 coding sequence is TGTGCCAGCAGCTTAGCGGGGGGTAGAAAGGGGTATGGCTACACCTTC. It specifies CASSLAGGRKGYGYTF. The chain recombines TRBV7-9 with TRBJ1-2; weak D call: TRBD1 (5 bases). V shed 0 bases and J shed 5 bases, with 16 bases lying between them. The CDR3 covers 16 residues. The germline CDR1 and CDR2 sequences are SEHNR and FQNEAQ (reference sequence).

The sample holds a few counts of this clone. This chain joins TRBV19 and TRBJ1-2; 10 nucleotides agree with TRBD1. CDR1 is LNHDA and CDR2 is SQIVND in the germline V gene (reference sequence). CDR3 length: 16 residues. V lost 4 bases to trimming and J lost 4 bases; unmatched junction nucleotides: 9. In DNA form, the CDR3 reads TGTGCCAGTAGTAACGAACTTCGGACAGGGGGCTATGGCTACACCTTC. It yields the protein CASSNELRTGGYGYTF.

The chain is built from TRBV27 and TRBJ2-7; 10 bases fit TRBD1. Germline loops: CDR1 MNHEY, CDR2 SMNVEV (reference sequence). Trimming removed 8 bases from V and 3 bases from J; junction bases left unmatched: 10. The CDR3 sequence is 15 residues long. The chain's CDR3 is CASFREGQGFYEQYF. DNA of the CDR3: TGTGCCAGCTTTCGAGAGGGACAGGGGTTCTACGAGCAGTACTTC.

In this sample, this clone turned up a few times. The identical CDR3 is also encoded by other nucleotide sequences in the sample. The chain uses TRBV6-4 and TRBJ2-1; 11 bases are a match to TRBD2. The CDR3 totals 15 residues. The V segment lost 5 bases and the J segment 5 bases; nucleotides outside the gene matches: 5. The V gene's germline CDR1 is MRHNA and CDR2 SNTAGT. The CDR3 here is CASSTGTSGDNEQFF. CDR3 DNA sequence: TGTGCCAGCAGTACCGGGACTAGCGGTGACAATGAGCAGTTCTTC.

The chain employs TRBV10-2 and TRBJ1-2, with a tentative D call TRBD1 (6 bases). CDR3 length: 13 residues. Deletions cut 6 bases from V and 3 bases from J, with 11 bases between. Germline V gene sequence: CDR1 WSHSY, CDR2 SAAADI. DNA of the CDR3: TGCGCCAGCAGAGGACAGATCCACTATGGCTACACCTTC. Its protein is CASRGQIHYGYTF.

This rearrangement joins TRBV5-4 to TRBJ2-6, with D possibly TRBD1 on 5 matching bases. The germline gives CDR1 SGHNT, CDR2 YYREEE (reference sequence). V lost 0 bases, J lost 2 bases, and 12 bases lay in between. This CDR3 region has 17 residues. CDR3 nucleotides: TGTGCCAGCAGCTTGGGAGGCAGGGCCGCTGGGGCCAACGTCCTGACTTTC. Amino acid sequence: CASSLGGRAAGANVLTF.

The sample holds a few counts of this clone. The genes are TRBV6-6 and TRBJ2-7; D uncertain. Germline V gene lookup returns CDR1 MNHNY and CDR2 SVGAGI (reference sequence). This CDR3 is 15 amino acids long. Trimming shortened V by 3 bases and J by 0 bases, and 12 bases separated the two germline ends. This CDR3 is CASSYDGPSSYEQYF. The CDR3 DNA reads TGTGCCAGCAGTTATGACGGCCCTAGCTCCTACGAGCAGTACTTC.

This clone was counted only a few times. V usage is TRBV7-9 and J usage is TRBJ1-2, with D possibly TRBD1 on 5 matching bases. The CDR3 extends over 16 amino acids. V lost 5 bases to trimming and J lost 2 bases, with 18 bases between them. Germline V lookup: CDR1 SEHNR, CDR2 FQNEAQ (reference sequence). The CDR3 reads CASSLEGLQKNYGYTF. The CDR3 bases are TGTGCCAGCAGCCTAGAGGGGCTCCAGAAAAACTATGGCTACACCTTC.

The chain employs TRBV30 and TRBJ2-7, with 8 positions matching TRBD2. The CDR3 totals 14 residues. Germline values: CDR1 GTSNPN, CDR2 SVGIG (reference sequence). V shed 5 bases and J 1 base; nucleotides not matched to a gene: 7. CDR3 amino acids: CAWGPGLASYEQYF. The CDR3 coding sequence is TGTGCCTGGGGGCCTGGACTAGCTTCCTACGAGCAGTACTTC.

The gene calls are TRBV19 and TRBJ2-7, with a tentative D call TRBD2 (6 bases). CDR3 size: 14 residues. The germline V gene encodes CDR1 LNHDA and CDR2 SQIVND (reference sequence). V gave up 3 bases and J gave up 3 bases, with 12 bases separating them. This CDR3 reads CASSIGGASYEQYF. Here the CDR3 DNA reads TGTGCCAGTAGTATTGGAGGGGCCAGCTACGAGCAGTACTTC.

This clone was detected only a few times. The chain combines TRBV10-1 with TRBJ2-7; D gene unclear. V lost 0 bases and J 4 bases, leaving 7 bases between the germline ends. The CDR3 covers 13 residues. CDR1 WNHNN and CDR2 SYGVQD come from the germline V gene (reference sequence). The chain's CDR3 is CASSESSGYEQYF. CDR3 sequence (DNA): TGCGCCAGCAGTGAGTCATCGGGTTACGAGCAGTACTTC.

The CDR3 nucleotides are TGTGCCAGCAGCCAAGAGGGGCAGATCGGCTACGAGCAGTACTTC. This codes for CASSQEGQIGYEQYF. The V call is TRBV4-2, the J call TRBJ2-7; TRBD1 might be the D (5 bases). V was shortened by 0 bases and J by 3 bases, with 12 bases between the two germline ends. CDR3 size: 15 residues. Per germline, CDR1 LGHNA and CDR2 YNFKEQ.

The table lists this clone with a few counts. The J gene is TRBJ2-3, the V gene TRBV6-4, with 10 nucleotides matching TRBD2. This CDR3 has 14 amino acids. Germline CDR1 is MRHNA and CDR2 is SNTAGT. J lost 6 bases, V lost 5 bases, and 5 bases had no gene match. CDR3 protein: CASSSSGRADTQYF. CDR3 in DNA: TGTGCCAGCAGTTCAAGCGGGAGGGCCGATACGCAGTATTTT.

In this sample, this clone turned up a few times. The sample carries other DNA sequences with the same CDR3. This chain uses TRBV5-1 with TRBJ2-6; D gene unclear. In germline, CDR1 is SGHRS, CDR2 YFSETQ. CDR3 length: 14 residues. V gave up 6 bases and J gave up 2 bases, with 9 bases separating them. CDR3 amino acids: CASTLSTGANVLTF. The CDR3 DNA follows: TGCGCCAGCACGTTGTCTACTGGGGCCAACGTCCTGACTTTC.

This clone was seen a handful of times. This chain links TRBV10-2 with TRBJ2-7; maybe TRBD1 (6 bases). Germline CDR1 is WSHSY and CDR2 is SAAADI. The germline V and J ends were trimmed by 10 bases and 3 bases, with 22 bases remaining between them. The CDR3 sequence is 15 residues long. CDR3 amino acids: CATQGLADLYYEQYF. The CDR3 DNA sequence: TGCGCCACCCAGGGGCTGGCGGACCTCTACTACGAGCAGTACTTC.

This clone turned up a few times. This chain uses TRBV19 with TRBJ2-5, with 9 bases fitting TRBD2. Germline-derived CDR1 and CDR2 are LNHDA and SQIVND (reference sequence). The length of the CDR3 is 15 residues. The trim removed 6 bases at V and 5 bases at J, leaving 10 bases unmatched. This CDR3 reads CASSTGTSRMETQYF. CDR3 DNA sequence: TGTGCCAGTAGCACCGGGACTAGCCGCATGGAGACCCAGTACTTC.

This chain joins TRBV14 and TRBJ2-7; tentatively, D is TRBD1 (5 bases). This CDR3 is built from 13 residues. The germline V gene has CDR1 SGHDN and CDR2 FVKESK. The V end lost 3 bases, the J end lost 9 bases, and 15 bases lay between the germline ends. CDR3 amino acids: CASSQTALAGQYF. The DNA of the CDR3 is TGTGCCAGCAGCCAGACAGCCCTTGCTGGGCAGTACTTC.

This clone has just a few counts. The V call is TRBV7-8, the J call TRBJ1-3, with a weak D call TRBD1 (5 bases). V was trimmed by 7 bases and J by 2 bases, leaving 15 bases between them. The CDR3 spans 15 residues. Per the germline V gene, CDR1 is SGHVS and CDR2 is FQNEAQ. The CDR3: CASTPDRTTGNTIYF. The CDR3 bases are TGTGCCAGCACTCCAGATAGGACAACTGGAAACACCATATATTTT.

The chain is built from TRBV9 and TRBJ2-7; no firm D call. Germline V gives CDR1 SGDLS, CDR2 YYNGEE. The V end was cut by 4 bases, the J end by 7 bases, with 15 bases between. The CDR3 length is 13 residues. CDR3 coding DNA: TGTGCCAGCAGCTCCTCTCAGGTTGGGGAGCAGTACTTC. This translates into CASSSSQVGEQYF.

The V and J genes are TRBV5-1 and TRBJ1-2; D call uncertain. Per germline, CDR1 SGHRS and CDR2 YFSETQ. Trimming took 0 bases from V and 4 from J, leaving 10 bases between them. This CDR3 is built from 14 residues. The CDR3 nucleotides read TGCGCCAGCAGCTTGGATCCGGGGAGCTATGGCTACACCTTC. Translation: CASSLDPGSYGYTF.

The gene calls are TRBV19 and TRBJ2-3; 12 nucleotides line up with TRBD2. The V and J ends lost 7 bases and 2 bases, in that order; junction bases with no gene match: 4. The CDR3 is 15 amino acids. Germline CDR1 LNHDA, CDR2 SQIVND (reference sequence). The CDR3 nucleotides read TGTGCCAGTACCAGGACTAGCGGGGCCACAGATACGCAGTATTTT. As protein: CASTRTSGATDTQYF.